One and the same sample provided the 24 T cell receptor beta chains below, sequenced in a study of T cells after posttransplantation cyclophosphamide (dated by TCRdb to the mid-2010s). The protocol used for the library was the immunoSEQ multiplex PCR assay. The source is immuneACCESS, and TCRdb retained only in-frame sequences with V and J called. Part of the clones is not carried over; for the studies checked, unresolved V genes explain less than half of this, and the remainder is unexplained. The data for this sample show 12,000 or so clones, each detected more than once. Together, the top ten hold less than 7.5% of the sample. What was sequenced was PBMCs. All receptors come from a woman in her forties in good health, CMV-negative, and a related stem cell transplant donor.

In its sample, this clone ranks as medium-sized. The chain recombines TRBV2 with TRBJ2-1; 7 bases match TRBD2. Losses at the gene ends were 7 bases for V and 5 bases for J; bases not matched to a gene: 8. This CDR3 comprises 14 residues. Per the germline V gene, CDR1 is SNHLY and CDR2 is FYNNEI. The DNA for the CDR3 is TGTGCCAGCACGCGGGAGCAGCTCAACAATGAGCAGTTCTTC. Amino acids: CASTREQLNNEQFF.

This clone has ten or more counts. Here the CDR3 DNA reads TGTGCCAGCAGCCAAGGGCAGGGTCTGACCTCCTACGAGCAGTACTTC. The encoded protein is CASSQGQGLTSYEQYF. The rearrangement uses TRBV14 and TRBJ2-7; perhaps TRBD1 as D (5 bases). The CDR3 sequence is 16 residues long. Per germline, CDR1 SGHDN and CDR2 FVKESK. Deletions cut 1 base from V and 0 bases from J, with 13 bases between.

By proportion, this clone is medium-sized. CDR3 protein: CASRDRGGTDTQYF. CDR3 bases: TGTGCCAGCAGAGACAGGGGTGGCACAGATACGCAGTATTTT. The chain links TRBV2 to TRBJ2-3; 8 nucleotides match TRBD1. V gave up 6 bases and J gave up 1 base; unmatched junction bases: 3. There are 14 residues in the CDR3. Per germline, CDR1 SNHLY and CDR2 FYNNEI.

This clone has ten or more counts. The J gene is TRBJ2-5, the V gene TRBV18, with a possible D match to TRBD2 (6 bases). Germline V gene sequence: CDR1 KGHSH, CDR2 LQKENI. V lost 1 base and J 3 bases, leaving 15 bases between the germline ends. CDR3 length: 16 residues. The CDR3 here is CASSPLVGTEKETQYF. Written as DNA, the CDR3 is TGTGCCAGCTCACCACTGGTCGGGACTGAAAAAGAGACCCAGTACTTC. The full variable domain, with the rest looked up from reference TRBV18 and TRBJ2-5, is NAGVMQNPRHLVRRRGQEARLRCSPMKGHSHVYWYRQLPEEGLKFMVYLQKENIIDESGMPKERFSAEFPKEGPSILRIQQVVRGDSAAYFCASSPLVGTEKETQYFGPGTRLLVL.

This clone was seen at least ten times. The chain links TRBV6-5 to TRBJ2-1, with 7 bases that match TRBD2. This CDR3 is built from 13 residues. Germline V CDR1 and CDR2: MNHEY, SVGAGI. Trimming removed 4 bases from V and 6 bases from J; junction bases left unmatched: 3. This CDR3 is CASSLGLFNEQFF. Written as DNA, the CDR3 is TGTGCCAGCAGTTTGGGACTATTCAATGAGCAGTTCTTC.

The CDR3 protein is CSVAGTLAGGNEQYF. The CDR3 DNA reads as TGCAGCGTTGCAGGGACACTAGCGGGGGGAAACGAGCAGTACTTC. The chain employs TRBV29-1 and TRBJ2-7; 12 positions agree with TRBD2. There are 15 residues in the CDR3. CDR1 is SQVTM, CDR2 ANQGSEA, per germline. V lost 4 bases to trimming and J lost 5 bases; unmatched junction nucleotides: 9.

This clone has a count of ten or more. This chain links TRBV11-2 with TRBJ1-5, with a tentative D call TRBD1 (6 bases). This CDR3 is 13 amino acids long. Germline V gives CDR1 SGHAT, CDR2 FQNNGV. Trimming stripped 5 bases from V and 11 bases from J, with 16 bases between. DNA for the CDR3: TGTGCCAGCAGCCCAACCACACGGACAGCCCAGCATTTT. Its protein product is CASSPTTRTAQHF.

This clone was recorded at least ten times. The chain carries TRBV27 and TRBJ2-1, with 11 bases lining up with TRBD2. This CDR3 region has 17 residues. Germline CDR1 and CDR2: MNHEY and SMNVEV (reference sequence). V shed 4 bases, J shed 6 bases, and the junction held 11 bases outside the gene matches. The CDR3 loop reads CASSWVAGGPYPNEQFF. The CDR3 nucleotides read TGTGCCAGCAGTTGGGTAGCGGGAGGGCCTTATCCCAATGAGCAGTTCTTC.

This clone was recorded at least ten times. This chain connects TRBV29-1 to TRBJ2-7; TRBD1 is a possible D gene (5 bases). The CDR3 runs 13 residues. V was shortened by 4 bases and J by 7 bases, with 17 bases between the two germline ends. CDR1 SQVTM and CDR2 ANQGSEA come from the germline V gene. Here the CDR3 reads CSVAVNQGEEQYF. The CDR3 DNA follows: TGCAGCGTTGCGGTTAACCAAGGGGAAGAGCAGTACTTC.

This clone was picked up many times. V and J are TRBV7-2 and TRBJ2-4; TRBD2 matches 15 bases. The CDR3 runs to 16 residues. V lost 5 bases and J lost 8; bases outside the gene matches: 7. In germline, CDR1 is SGHTA, CDR2 FQGNSA. The CDR3 DNA follows: TGTGCCAGCAGCCCCTGGACTAGCGGGGGGGCGCACATTCAGTACTTC. The encoded protein is CASSPWTSGGAHIQYF. The whole variable domain, filled in from reference TRBV7-2 and TRBJ2-4, reads GAGVSQSPSNKVTEKGKDVELRCDPISGHTALYWYRQSLGQGLEFLIYFQGNSAPDKSGLPSDRFSAERTGGSVSTLTIQRTQQEDSAVYLCASSPWTSGGAHIQYFGAGTRLSVL.

This clone occurred many times. The rearrangement joins TRBV6-2 or TRBV6-3 to TRBJ2-7; possible D gene TRBD2, 5 bases. CDR3 length: 13 amino acids. CDR1 is MNHEY, CDR2 SVGEGT, per germline. V lost 2 bases and J 5 bases, leaving 10 bases between the germline ends. CDR3 DNA: TGTGCCAGCAGTTACGGACTTGTAGACGAGCAGTACTTC. As protein: CASSYGLVDEQYF.

A few counts support this clone. The rearrangement joins TRBV30 to TRBJ1-6; D perhaps matches TRBD1 (6 bases). The V gene lost 2 bases and the J gene lost 5 bases, with 10 bases spanning the gap. The CDR3 length is 14 residues. In germline, CDR1 is GTSNPN, CDR2 SVGIG (reference sequence). The DNA for the CDR3 is TGTGCCTGGAGTAGACAGGCTAATAATTCACCCCTCCACTTT. It encodes CAWSRQANNSPLHF.

This clone was picked up many times. The chain employs TRBV6-4 and TRBJ2-3; TRBD2 agrees at 12 bases. Looked up from germline, CDR1 is MRHNA and CDR2 is SNTAGT. CDR3 length: 15 amino acids. The V gene end was trimmed by 6 bases and the J gene end by 9 bases; junction bases not matched to a gene: 10. This CDR3 reads CASSSLAGGPRTQYF. CDR3 DNA: TGTGCCAGCAGCAGTCTAGCGGGAGGGCCACGGACGCAGTATTTT.

Ten or more counts support this clone. The chain is built from TRBV7-9 and TRBJ1-5, with 7 bases lining up with TRBD1. V was pared by 4 bases and J by 11 bases, with 8 bases of the junction left unmatched. Germline CDR1 and CDR2: SEHNR and FQNEAQ (reference sequence). This CDR3 has 13 amino acids. The CDR3 DNA reads as TGTGCCAGCAGCTCCCTTTTCGGGACAGCCCAGCATTTT. Translation: CASSSLFGTAQHF.

This clone was seen at least ten times. The chain combines TRBV18 with TRBJ2-3, with 7 bases identical to TRBD2. Per the germline V gene, CDR1 is KGHSH and CDR2 is LQKENI. The CDR3 runs to 16 residues. The V gene end was trimmed by 1 base and the J gene end by 0 bases; junction bases not matched to a gene: 4. CDR3: CASSPRTSSSTDTQYF. The DNA for the CDR3 is TGTGCCAGCTCACCACGGACTAGTTCTAGCACAGATACGCAGTATTTT.

This clone was recorded many times. This chain uses TRBV6-5 with TRBJ1-4; 7 positions agree with TRBD1. With V trimmed by 5 bases and J by 7 bases, 4 bases remained unmatched. Germline-derived CDR1 and CDR2 are MNHEY and SVGAGI. The CDR3 totals 13 residues. The CDR3: CASSPNRGEKLFF. As DNA, the CDR3 is TGTGCCAGCAGTCCTAACAGGGGTGAAAAACTGTTTTTT.

This clone has at least ten counts. V usage is TRBV11-2 and J usage is TRBJ2-7; TRBD1 might be the D (5 bases). The germline gives CDR1 SGHAT, CDR2 FQNNGV. This CDR3 contains 14 residues. V was clipped by 1 base and J by 2 bases, with 9 bases between them. The CDR3, as DNA: TGTGCCAGCAGCTTAGTCCCAGGGCCCTACGAGCAGTACTTC. As protein: CASSLVPGPYEQYF.

The sample holds many counts of this clone. V gene TRBV6-5 combines with J gene TRBJ2-1; D unclear. CDR3 size: 14 residues. CDR1 and CDR2 (germline): MNHEY, SVGAGI. Trimming took 5 bases from V and 0 from J, leaving 8 bases between them. The CDR3 sequence: CASSVRASYNEQFF. For the CDR3, the DNA is TGTGCCAGCAGTGTAAGGGCCTCCTACAATGAGCAGTTCTTC.

This clone was observed at least ten times. The CDR3: CASSTTGNYGYTF. In nucleotides, the CDR3 is TGTGCCAGTAGTACGACCGGGAACTATGGCTACACCTTC. This chain connects TRBV19 to TRBJ1-2; D not certain. Germline CDR1 is LNHDA and CDR2 is SQIVND (reference sequence). This CDR3 has 13 residues. The V gene lost 4 bases and the J gene lost 2 bases, with 8 bases spanning the gap.

This clone was recorded at least ten times. This chain uses TRBV6-5 with TRBJ2-1; TRBD2 might be the D (5 bases). The germline V and J ends were trimmed by 2 bases and 5 bases, with 13 bases remaining between them. This CDR3 spans 15 amino acids. CDR1 is MNHEY, CDR2 SVGAGI, per germline. CDR3 in DNA: TGTGCCAGCAGTTACGCACTAGGTTTAAACAATGAGCAGTTCTTC. It encodes CASSYALGLNNEQFF.

The sample holds many counts of this clone. The chain carries TRBV5-1 and TRBJ2-1; TRBD2 matches at 10 bases. V dropped 7 bases and J dropped 10; count of bases not matched to a gene: 17. Germline assignment: CDR1 SGHRS and CDR2 YFSETQ. There are 16 residues in the CDR3. CDR3 sequence reads: CASRSSGRTPQWEQFF. The CDR3 nucleotides read TGCGCCAGCCGATCTAGCGGGAGAACCCCACAATGGGAGCAGTTCTTC.

Only a few counts were recorded for this clone. A much larger clonotype is one base distant, so this may be a read error. The J gene is TRBJ2-7, the V gene TRBV5-6; 8 bases match TRBD1. The CDR3 totals 19 residues. Germline CDR1 SGHDT, CDR2 YYEEEE. The DNA for the CDR3 is TGTGCCAGCAGCTTGTATGGGGATGTGGGACAGGACTACTCCTGCGAGCAGTACTTC. It yields the protein CASSLYGDVGQDYSCEQYF.

This clone has ten or more counts. The chain has TRBV7-2 and TRBJ2-3; 7 nucleotides line up with TRBD1. Trimming took 3 bases from V and 5 from J; bases not matched to a gene: 8. Germline V CDR1 and CDR2: SGHTA, FQGNSA. This CDR3 is built from 15 residues. CDR3 sequence: CASSLATTGRDTQYF. In DNA form, the CDR3 reads TGTGCCAGCAGCTTGGCGACGACAGGGAGAGATACGCAGTATTTT.

This clone was observed at least ten times. The V and J genes are TRBV10-2 and TRBJ1-4, with a possible D match to TRBD1 (6 bases). The CDR3 consists of 18 residues. Trimming shortened V by 1 base and J by 4 bases, and 19 bases separated the two germline ends. CDR1 and CDR2 (germline): WSHSY, SAAADI. CDR3 nucleotides: TGCGCCAGCAGTGAGTGGGGGCCGGGACAAGAGTTTAATGAAAAACTGTTTTTT. Protein sequence: CASSEWGPGQEFNEKLFF.